Below are 17 T cell receptor beta chains sequenced from a single sample in a study of blood T cells in healthy people across ages. Then a second PCR, running about 7 to 11 cycles, was carried out with a sample-barcoded 5' primer and a J-beta primer mix. One entry per CDR3 protein, called by TCRdb with MiXCR from the 5' RACE reads. The sample holds 1.5 million to 2 million distinct CDR3 sequences; about 31% are singletons and the top ten take around 11%. Sequencing input: blood. The receptors originated from a woman in her twenties or thirties in good health.

The chain carries TRBV9 and TRBJ1-2, with TRBD1 as a possible D gene (6 bases). Germline CDR1 is SGDLS and CDR2 is YYNGEE. There are 14 residues in the CDR3. Trimming removed 3 bases from V and 3 bases from J, with 12 bases in between. For the CDR3, the DNA is TGTGCCAGCAGCGCGCAAGGGGGGGACTATGGCTACACCTTC. Protein sequence: CASSAQGGDYGYTF.

This chain's CDR3 is CASSPQDRNLYGYTF. The CDR3 DNA reads as TGTGCCAGCTCACCCCAGGACAGAAACCTCTATGGCTACACCTTC. The chain employs TRBV18 and TRBJ1-2, with D perhaps TRBD1 (6 bases). Germline V lookup: CDR1 KGHSH, CDR2 LQKENI. The CDR3 is 15 residues long. Trimming cost V 3 bases and J 4 bases, with 15 bases left between them.

In this sample, this clonotype turned up many times. The chain links TRBV6-2 or TRBV6-3 to TRBJ2-7; D is uncertain. CDR1 and CDR2 (germline): MNHEY, SVGEGT. This CDR3 spans 11 amino acids. The V end lost 6 bases, the J end lost 3 bases, and 6 bases lay between the germline ends. DNA of the CDR3: TGTGCCAGCAGGGACCGCTACGAGCAGTACTTC. It translates to CASRDRYEQYF.

V usage is TRBV2 and J usage is TRBJ2-1, with 9 bases aligning to TRBD2. The CDR3 loop spans 14 amino acids. After removal of 3 bases from V and 10 bases from J, the junction contained 7 bases not matched to a gene. Germline CDR1 SNHLY, CDR2 FYNNEI. The CDR3 loop reads CASSEASGIVEQFF. CDR3 DNA: TGTGCCAGCAGTGAGGCTAGCGGGATAGTGGAGCAGTTCTTC.

The sample holds one count of this clonotype. This chain links TRBV10-1 with TRBJ1-1, with a weak D call TRBD1 (5 bases). The CDR3 is 15 residues long. Trimming took 8 bases from V and 1 from J, leaving 17 bases between them. Per germline, CDR1 WNHNN and CDR2 SYGVQD (reference sequence). The CDR3 is CASLLIRDGNTEAFF. In DNA, the CDR3 is TGCGCCAGCCTGCTCATCCGGGACGGGAACACTGAAGCTTTCTTT.

The J gene is TRBJ1-2, the V gene TRBV2; D remains unclear. Trimming left V 6 bases short and J 4 bases short, with 15 bases between. The CDR3 runs 14 residues. Germline V gene lookup returns CDR1 SNHLY and CDR2 FYNNEI. CDR3 DNA sequence: TGTGCCAGCAGGGTGCTCCTGGGGAGCTATGGCTACACCTTC. Its translation is CASRVLLGSYGYTF. The variable domain in full, with the rest retrieved from reference TRBV2 and TRBJ1-2, is EPEVTQTPSHQVTQMGQEVILRCVPISNHLYFYWYRQILGQKVEFLVSFYNNEISEKSEIFDDQFSVERPDGSNFTLKIRSTKLEDSAMYFCASRVLLGSYGYTFGSGTRLTVV.

The chain combines TRBV20-1 with TRBJ1-2, with D hard to call. The V end lost 1 base, the J end lost 6 bases, and 12 bases lay between the germline ends. CDR3 size: 13 residues. CDR1 and CDR2 (germline): DFQATT, SNEGSKA (reference sequence). The CDR3 nucleotides are TGCAGTGCTAGAGGGGAGGGATTTAATGGCTACACCTTC. It encodes CSARGEGFNGYTF.

Note on this clonotype: This may be a read error, as it is one base from a much larger clone. The rearrangement joins TRBV30 to TRBJ2-1; a weak D match, TRBD1 (5 bases). Germline loops: CDR1 GTSNPN, CDR2 SVGIG (reference sequence). There are 15 residues in the CDR3. V was cut by 1 base and J by 5 bases, with 15 bases left in between. In DNA form, the CDR3 reads TGTGCCTGGAGTGGGACAAGGGGTTCCCACAATGAGCAGTTCTTC. Translating it yields CAWSGTRGSHNEQFF.

The rearrangement uses TRBV20-1 and TRBJ2-1; D possibly corresponds to TRBD2 (5 bases). CDR1 is DFQATT and CDR2 is SNEGSKA in the germline V gene (reference sequence). The V and J ends lost 6 bases and 0 bases respectively, with 24 bases between them. This CDR3 has 18 residues. In DNA, the CDR3 is TGCAGTGCCCCTGCGGGCAGACCGATCTCGAGCTCCTACAATGAGCAGTTCTTC. It yields the protein CSAPAGRPISSSYNEQFF.

This clonotype was seen many times. V and J are TRBV6-1 and TRBJ2-1, with 10 bases that match TRBD2. The germline V gene encodes CDR1 MNHNS and CDR2 SASEGT. The V and J ends lost 5 bases and 7 bases, in that order; junction bases with no gene match: 5. CDR3 length: 14 residues. DNA for the CDR3: TGTGCCAGCAGTTTAGCGGGAGGTTGGAATGAGCAGTTCTTC. Amino acids: CASSLAGGWNEQFF.

This clonotype was observed a few times. This chain uses TRBV6-5 with TRBJ2-7; D perhaps matches TRBD2 (6 bases). There are 16 residues in the CDR3. The V gene lost 0 bases and the J gene lost 1 base, with 13 bases spanning the gap. From germline, CDR1 is MNHEY and CDR2 SVGAGI. The CDR3 here is CASSYSGGEKSYEQYF. DNA of the CDR3: TGTGCCAGCAGTTACTCAGGAGGGGAGAAGTCCTACGAGCAGTACTTC.

V is TRBV19 and J is TRBJ1-1, with 7 nucleotides matching TRBD1. This CDR3 has 13 residues. Germline V CDR1 and CDR2: LNHDA, SQIVND (reference sequence). The CDR3 here is CVSRDSMNTEAFF. For the CDR3, the DNA is TGTGTCTCACGGGACAGCATGAACACTGAAGCTTTCTTT.

This clonotype was observed a few times. The chain combines TRBV6-1 with TRBJ2-5; 10 positions agree with TRBD2. Germline assignment: CDR1 MNHNS and CDR2 SASEGT. The CDR3 totals 14 residues. J was trimmed by 3 bases and V by 8 bases; bases with no gene match: 6. CDR3 in DNA: TGTGCCAGCGGCAGCGGGGGGGCCGAAGAGACCCAGTACTTC. Its translation is CASGSGGAEETQYF.

The chain carries TRBV18 and TRBJ2-1; 8 bases align to TRBD1. CDR1 and CDR2 (germline): KGHSH, LQKENI. V was pared by 4 bases and J by 4 bases, with 6 bases of the junction left unmatched. The CDR3 has 15 amino acids. CDR3 sequence (DNA): TGTGCCAGCTCACGACGGGACAGGCTATACAATGAGCAGTTCTTC. This sequence encodes CASSRRDRLYNEQFF.

This clonotype has ten or more counts. This chain joins TRBV12-3 or TRBV12-4 and TRBJ2-1; 13 bases map to TRBD2. The CDR3 spans 15 residues. V gave up 4 bases and J gave up 8 bases; unmatched junction bases: 5. CDR3 loop: CASSSTSGGAHEQFF. CDR3 DNA sequence: TGTGCCAGCAGTTCAACTAGCGGGGGGGCCCATGAGCAGTTCTTC.

V and J are TRBV7-9 and TRBJ2-1, with D perhaps matching TRBD2 (6 bases). This CDR3 has 17 amino acids. V was trimmed by 3 bases and J by 4 bases, leaving 19 bases between them. The germline V gene has CDR1 SEHNR and CDR2 FQNEAQ (reference sequence). The CDR3 sequence is CASSFPGDPGTYNEQFF. CDR3 coding DNA: TGTGCCAGCAGCTTCCCCGGCGACCCCGGGACTTACAATGAGCAGTTCTTC.

This clonotype appeared a few times. The chain uses TRBV6-2 or TRBV6-3 and TRBJ2-1, with TRBD2 identical over 11 bases. Per germline, CDR1 MNHEY and CDR2 SVGEGT. The CDR3 runs to 20 residues. With 0 bases clipped from V and 4 bases from J, the junction kept 14 bases outside the gene matches. The CDR3 reads CASSYSSGLAGRLTYNEQFF. Here the CDR3 DNA reads TGTGCCAGCAGTTACTCCTCCGGACTAGCGGGTCGTCTCACATACAATGAGCAGTTCTTC.